Listed here are 10 T cell receptor beta chains from one sample, sequenced in a study of blood T cells in healthy people across ages. The second PCR ran roughly 7 to 12 cycles with a sample-barcoded 5' primer and J-beta primers. From the 5' RACE reads, TCRdb called clonotypes with MiXCR, one entry per CDR3 protein. The sample consists of roughly 730,000 distinct CDR3 sequences, about 61% of them appearing once. Specimen: blood. Receptor source: a man in his forties or fifties in good health.

This clonotype occurred a few times. The chain joins TRBV2 to TRBJ1-1, with 8 bases aligning to TRBD1. V was clipped by 6 bases and J by 6 bases; unmatched bases: 9. Germline CDR1 is SNHLY and CDR2 is FYNNEI. This CDR3 is 14 amino acids long. The CDR3 here is CASSEVTQGAEAFF. CDR3 DNA: TGTGCCAGCAGCGAGGTAACACAGGGGGCTGAAGCTTTCTTT.

This clonotype has only a few counts. The CDR3 protein is CASSFAPGIDEKLFF. The DNA for the CDR3 is TGTGCCAGCAGCTTTGCCCCAGGGATTGATGAAAAACTGTTTTTT. The chain combines TRBV7-8 with TRBJ1-4, with D tentatively TRBD1 (5 bases). V shed 3 bases and J shed 6 bases, with 14 bases lying between them. The length of the CDR3 is 15 residues. Per germline, CDR1 SGHVS and CDR2 FQNEAQ. The full variable domain, completed using reference TRBV7-8 and TRBJ1-4, is GAGVSQSPRYKVAKRGQDVALRCDPISGHVSLFWYQQALGQGPEFLTYFQNEAQLDKSGLPSDRFFAERPEGSVSTLKIQRTQQEDSAVYLCASSFAPGIDEKLFFGSGTQLSVL.

The chain carries TRBV29-1 and TRBJ2-1, with TRBD1 identical over 8 bases. The trim removed 5 bases at V and 8 bases at J, leaving 2 bases unmatched. This CDR3 comprises 11 residues. Germline V CDR1 and CDR2: SQVTM, ANQGSEA. The CDR3 DNA is TGCAGCGTTAAGACAGGGGATGAGCAGTTCTTC. It is translated as CSVKTGDEQFF.

This clonotype was detected once. CDR3 coding DNA: TGTGCCAGCACCTCAATTGCCGGGACTAGCGGATACACCGGGGAGCTGTTTTTT. This sequence encodes CASTSIAGTSGYTGELFF. The chain recombines TRBV6-1 with TRBJ2-2; TRBD2 agrees at 11 bases. Germline CDR1 and CDR2: MNHNS and SASEGT. The CDR3 consists of 18 residues. With V trimmed by 7 bases and J by 3 bases, 13 bases remained unmatched.

This clonotype was detected a few times. The CDR3 DNA reads TGCAGCGTTCGGAAAGGGCTCCAAGAGACCCAGTACTTC. Its translation is CSVRKGLQETQYF. The V call is TRBV29-1, the J call TRBJ2-5, with D unresolved. The germline V gene encodes CDR1 SQVTM and CDR2 ANQGSEA. V was shortened by 5 bases and J by 1 base, with 11 bases between the two germline ends. This CDR3 region has 13 residues. Based on the CDR3 plus reference TRBV29-1 and TRBJ2-5, the full variable domain is SAVISQKPSRDICQRGTSLTIQCQVDSQVTMMFWYRQQPGQSLTLIATANQGSEATYESGFVIDKFPISRPNLTFSTLTVSNMSPEDSSIYLCSVRKGLQETQYFGPGTRLLVL.

In its sample, this clonotype was seen a few times. V and J are TRBV29-1 and TRBJ1-2; a weak D match, TRBD1 (5 bases). The CDR3 length is 13 residues. Trimming took off 1 base at V and 5 bases at J, with 11 bases between the two ends. Germline V lookup: CDR1 SQVTM, CDR2 ANQGSEA. CDR3 loop: CSVEGGEAYGYTF. DNA of the CDR3: TGCAGCGTTGAAGGGGGCGAAGCTTATGGCTACACCTTC.

This clonotype was seen a few times. The chain carries TRBV28 and TRBJ2-7; 7 positions agree with TRBD2. Per germline, CDR1 MDHEN and CDR2 SYDVKM. The CDR3 length is 13 residues. The V and J ends lost 7 bases and 4 bases, in that order; junction bases with no gene match: 7. The CDR3 bases are TGTGCCAGCACCCCGGGGGGAGGGTACGAGCAGTACTTC. It codes for CASTPGGGYEQYF.

The chain recombines TRBV13 with TRBJ2-2; TRBD2 might be the D (5 bases). From germline, CDR1 is PRHDT and CDR2 FYEKMQ (reference sequence). CDR3 size: 14 residues. Between the trimmed V and J ends, which lost 0 bases and 10 bases, there was a span of 12 bases. CDR3 bases: TGTGCCAGCAGCTTAGGCCGGAGAGCGGAGGAGCTGTTTTTT. The encoded protein is CASSLGRRAEELFF. Full variable domain (outside the CDR3, taken from reference TRBV13 and TRBJ2-2): AAGVIQSPRHLIKEKRETATLKCYPIPRHDTVYWYQQGPGQDPQFLISFYEKMQSDKGSIPDRFSAQQFSDYHSELNMSSLELGDSALYFCASSLGRRAEELFFGEGSRLTVL.

The V call is TRBV9, the J call TRBJ2-5; the D gene could be TRBD1 or TRBD2 (5 bases each). Between the trimmed V and J ends, which lost 0 bases and 5 bases, there was a span of 14 bases. The CDR3 has 15 amino acids. Germline-derived CDR1 and CDR2 are SGDLS and YYNGEE. CDR3 DNA: TGTGCCAGCAGCGTAGATTTGGGGGTTGGGGAGACCCAGTACTTC. Translation: CASSVDLGVGETQYF.

CDR3 in amino acids: CASSKGSGRGELETQYF. The CDR3 nucleotides are TGTGCCAGCAGCAAGGGGTCGGGTAGGGGGGAGTTAGAGACCCAGTACTTC. This sequence joins TRBV11-2 and TRBJ2-5; TRBD1 or TRBD2 may be the D gene (6 bases each). The CDR3 is 17 amino acids. Between the trimmed V and J ends, which lost 5 bases and 4 bases, there was a span of 23 bases. CDR1 is SGHAT, CDR2 FQNNGV, per germline.